A single sample gave rise to the 32 T cell receptor beta chains below, sequenced in a study of cytomegalovirus exposure and HLA in healthy donors. PCR used 60 Vbeta primers and 13 Jbeta primers. Some clones are missing from TCRdb's copy, which holds only in-frame ones; the method was immunoSEQ multiplex PCR. The table lists about 110,000 clones, 65% to 80% of them singletons, with 5% to 7% in the top ten. The sample comprised PBMCs. The receptor source for this set is a woman aged 45-59 years in good health and CMV-seropositive.

This chain joins TRBV9 and TRBJ2-3; perhaps TRBD1 as D (6 bases). Germline V gene sequence: CDR1 SGDLS, CDR2 YYNGEE. Trimming stripped 0 bases from V and 4 bases from J, with 9 bases between. The CDR3 runs to 14 residues. CDR3 nucleotides: TGTGCCAGCAGCGTAGTGCAGGGGTCAGATACGCAGTATTTT. Amino acids: CASSVVQGSDTQYF.

The table lists this clone with a few counts. The V call is TRBV7-7, the J call TRBJ2-1, with 9 bases aligning to TRBD1. Germline V gene data show CDR1 as SSHAT and CDR2 as FNYEAQ (reference sequence). J lost 2 bases, V lost 5 bases, and 7 bases had no gene match. The CDR3 sequence is 16 residues long. The CDR3 coding sequence is TGTGCCAGCAGCCCGGGGTGGACAGGGGCCTACAATGAGCAGTTCTTC. Translated, it gives CASSPGWTGAYNEQFF. The full variable domain, its missing parts supplied by reference TRBV7-7 and TRBJ2-1, is GAGVSQSPRYKVTKRGQDVTLRCDPISSHATLYWYQQALGQGPEFLTYFNYEAQPDKSGLPSDRFSAERPEGSISTLTIQRTEQRDSAMYRCASSPGWTGAYNEQFFGPGTRLTVL.

This chain uses TRBV9 with TRBJ1-6, with D possibly being TRBD1 (5 bases). The CDR3 is 17 amino acids. Germline V gene lookup returns CDR1 SGDLS and CDR2 YYNGEE. V was shortened by 4 bases and J by 4 bases, with 18 bases between the two germline ends. CDR3 in DNA: TGTGCCAGCAGCCCTGGTCTTGGCAGGACATATAATTCACCCCTCCACTTT. Amino acid sequence: CASSPGLGRTYNSPLHF. The entire variable domain, with the rest obtained from reference TRBV9 and TRBJ1-6, is as follows: DSGVTQTPKHLITATGQRVTLRCSPRSGDLSVYWYQQSLDQGLQFLIQYYNGEERAKGNILERFSAQQFPDLHSELNLSSLELGDSALYFCASSPGLGRTYNSPLHFGNGTRLTVT.

This chain links TRBV7-2 with TRBJ2-7; D remains unclear. Trimming removed 5 bases from V and 0 bases from J, with 2 bases in between. Germline loops: CDR1 SGHTA, CDR2 FQGNSA. The CDR3 loop spans 11 amino acids. CDR3 nucleotide sequence: TGTGCCAGCAGCCGCTCCTACGAGCAGTACTTC. Translating gives CASSRSYEQYF. Full variable domain (missing parts from reference TRBV7-2 and TRBJ2-7): GAGVSQSPSNKVTEKGKDVELRCDPISGHTALYWYRQSLGQGLEFLIYFQGNSAPDKSGLPSDRFSAERTGGSVSTLTIQRTQQEDSAVYLCASSRSYEQYFGPGTRLTVT.

The chain joins TRBV5-4 to TRBJ2-7, with 10 bases aligning to TRBD2. Unmatched junction bases numbered 12, after V lost 5 bases and J lost 1 base. CDR3 length: 17 residues. Germline assignment: CDR1 SGHNT and CDR2 YYREEE (reference sequence). As DNA, the CDR3 is TGTGCCAGCAGTATGGGAGCGGGGGGGCCGAGGTCCTACGAGCAGTACTTC. It encodes CASSMGAGGPRSYEQYF.

The V gene is TRBV29-1, the J gene TRBJ1-1; weak D call: TRBD1 (6 bases). This CDR3 contains 12 residues. Trimming shortened V by 7 bases and J by 6 bases, and 15 bases separated the two germline ends. The V gene's germline CDR1 is SQVTM and CDR2 ANQGSEA. CDR3 sequence: CSAGQHRAEAFF. CDR3 sequence (DNA): TGCAGCGCTGGACAGCATAGGGCTGAAGCTTTCTTT.

V gene TRBV5-1 combines with J gene TRBJ2-7; 9 bases are a match to TRBD1. The CDR3 consists of 15 residues. The ends lost 3 bases at V and 9 bases at J; junction bases unmatched: 13. Germline V gives CDR1 SGHRS, CDR2 YFSETQ. This chain's CDR3 is CASSSRQGEPPGQYF. In DNA form, the CDR3 reads TGCGCCAGCAGCTCCCGACAGGGGGAGCCCCCCGGGCAGTACTTC.

V and J are TRBV5-1 and TRBJ2-5, with 9 bases aligning to TRBD1. The J call may not be correct, given that the DNA end is closer to TRBJ2-7. The CDR3 extends over 15 amino acids. The V gene's germline CDR1 is SGHRS and CDR2 YFSETQ. For the CDR3, the DNA is TGCGCCAGCAGCTTGGGATGGGACAGGGTCCACGAGCAGTACTTC. Encoded protein: CASSLGWDRVHEQYF.

V usage is TRBV6-4 and J usage is TRBJ1-4, with no clear D. The CDR3 runs to 13 residues. Between the trimmed V and J ends, which lost 4 bases and 8 bases, there was a span of 11 bases. The germline CDR1 and CDR2 sequences are MRHNA and SNTAGT. CDR3 bases: TGTGCCAGCAGTGCCTCGCGGGGAGAAAAACTGTTTTTT. Translated, it gives CASSASRGEKLFF.

V gene TRBV7-2 combines with J gene TRBJ2-7; 11 positions match TRBD1. Germline CDR1 reads SGHTA; CDR2 reads FQGNSA. This CDR3 contains 16 residues. V gave up 4 bases and J gave up 3 bases; unmatched junction bases: 8. CDR3 coding DNA: TGTGCCAGCAGCTCTCAAGGGACAGGGGGAAACTACGAGCAGTACTTC. Protein product: CASSSQGTGGNYEQYF.

Concerning this clone itself: A much larger clone lies one base from this, so it may be a read error. CDR3 in amino acids: CASSLNRGNQPQHF. CDR3 DNA: TGTGCCAGCAGTTTGAACAGGGGCAATCAGCCCCAGCATTTT. The rearrangement joins TRBV27 to TRBJ1-5, with D possibly being TRBD1 (6 bases). V gave up 3 bases and J gave up 2 bases, with 8 bases separating them. Germline loops: CDR1 MNHEY, CDR2 SMNVEV (reference sequence). The CDR3 length is 14 residues.

V and J are TRBV5-6 and TRBJ1-4, with D uncertain. The CDR3 is 13 residues long. Trimming removed 1 base at V and 8 bases at J, with 9 bases between. Per the germline V gene, CDR1 is SGHDT and CDR2 is YYEEEE. The CDR3 is CASSLWRWEKLFF. The CDR3 nucleotides read TGTGCCAGCAGCTTGTGGAGATGGGAAAAACTGTTTTTT.

The J gene is TRBJ1-5, the V gene TRBV19; 9 nucleotides agree with TRBD1. This CDR3 has 16 amino acids. From germline, CDR1 is LNHDA and CDR2 SQIVND (reference sequence). The ends lost 6 bases at V and 9 bases at J; junction bases unmatched: 15. DNA of the CDR3: TGTGCCAGTAGAGTTCCGGGACAGGGCCCCGGGGCGCCCCAGCATTTT. It yields the protein CASRVPGQGPGAPQHF.

This sequence joins TRBV9 and TRBJ1-2; 11 bases are a match to TRBD1. CDR1 and CDR2 (germline): SGDLS, YYNGEE. With 5 bases clipped from V and 4 bases from J, the junction kept 7 bases outside the gene matches. This CDR3 is 15 amino acids long. The CDR3 coding sequence is TGTGCCAGCAGTTTAGATGGGACAGGGGGCTATGGCTACACCTTC. Protein: CASSLDGTGGYGYTF.

The chain couples TRBV2 to TRBJ2-7, with a tentative D call TRBD2 (7 bases). The V end was cut by 10 bases, the J end by 4 bases, with 17 bases between. Germline V gene data show CDR1 as SNHLY and CDR2 as FYNNEI. This CDR3 has 13 amino acids. The CDR3 is CATKGGAEYEQYF. The CDR3 DNA reads TGTGCCACCAAGGGGGGGGCCGAGTACGAGCAGTACTTC.

The CDR3 is CASSVDPNLNYGYTF. The DNA for the CDR3 is TGTGCCAGCAGCGTAGACCCGAACCTAAACTATGGCTACACCTTC. The J gene is TRBJ1-2, the V gene TRBV9; no clear D gene. This CDR3 is 15 amino acids long. Trimming took 0 bases from V and 2 from J, leaving 11 bases between them. CDR1 and CDR2 from the germline V gene are SGDLS and YYNGEE.

This clone was counted a few times. The DNA for the CDR3 is TGTGCCAGCATTGCGGCGAACACTGAAGCTTTCTTT. This codes for CASIAANTEAFF. V and J are TRBV6-6 and TRBJ1-1; D is undetermined. The V end lost 7 bases, the J end lost 1 base, and 7 bases lay between the germline ends. This CDR3 comprises 12 residues. The V gene's germline CDR1 is MNHNY and CDR2 SVGAGI (reference sequence).

The chain recombines TRBV11-2 with TRBJ1-1; weak D call: TRBD1 (5 bases). V lost 6 bases and J lost 9, with 14 bases in between. Germline assignment: CDR1 SGHAT and CDR2 FQNNGV. CDR3 length: 12 residues. CDR3 amino acids: CASRTQVGKAFF. The CDR3, as DNA: TGTGCCAGCAGAACACAGGTTGGAAAAGCTTTCTTT.

In its sample, this clone is medium-sized (0.01 to 0.1%). V usage is TRBV27 and J usage is TRBJ1-5, with 7 bases that match TRBD1. The germline CDR1 and CDR2 sequences are MNHEY and SMNVEV (reference sequence). The length of the CDR3 is 15 residues. Trimming removed 2 bases from V and 7 bases from J; junction bases left unmatched: 8. The CDR3 DNA reads as TGTGCCAGCAGTTTAACGGCAGGGGGGCTGCAGCCCCAGCATTTT. Encoded protein: CASSLTAGGLQPQHF.

The chain is built from TRBV18 and TRBJ2-3; D call uncertain. CDR1 KGHSH and CDR2 LQKENI come from the germline V gene. This CDR3 spans 13 amino acids. Trimming left V 0 bases short and J 6 bases short, with 7 bases between. CDR3 protein: CASSPPSTDTQYF. The CDR3 coding sequence is TGTGCCAGCTCACCACCGAGTACCGATACGCAGTATTTT.

The chain couples TRBV27 to TRBJ2-6; possibly TRBD1 for D (7 bases). Germline CDR1 is MNHEY and CDR2 is SMNVEV (reference sequence). V shed 7 bases and J shed 0 bases, with 13 bases lying between them. CDR3 length: 16 amino acids. DNA of the CDR3: TGTGCCAGCAATAGACAGGGAGGCTCTGGGGCCAACGTCCTGACTTTC. It encodes CASNRQGGSGANVLTF.

This sequence joins TRBV4-1 and TRBJ1-5; 7 nucleotides align to TRBD1. Germline-derived CDR1 and CDR2 are MGHRA and YSYEKL. V lost 1 base to trimming and J lost 9 bases; unmatched junction nucleotides: 9. CDR3 length: 15 residues. Here the CDR3 reads CASSQVTGPGWPQHF. CDR3 sequence (DNA): TGCGCCAGCAGCCAAGTGACAGGGCCTGGTTGGCCCCAGCATTTT.

The rearrangement joins TRBV7-8 to TRBJ1-6; D not certain. The germline V gene encodes CDR1 SGHVS and CDR2 FQNEAQ. Trimming pared 5 bases from V and 7 bases from J, leaving 21 bases between. There are 17 residues in the CDR3. In DNA form, the CDR3 reads TGTGCCAGCAGCGAAGAGGCGACTCTGGTTTGGAATTCACCCCTCCACTTT. Encoded protein: CASSEEATLVWNSPLHF.

The rearrangement links TRBV4-2 to TRBJ2-5, with TRBD2 matching over 11 bases. With V trimmed by 1 base and J by 2 bases, 9 bases remained unmatched. The germline V gene encodes CDR1 LGHNA and CDR2 YNFKEQ. This CDR3 has 18 residues. CDR3 nucleotides: TGTGCCAGCAGCCAAGGGGAGGTAGCGGGGGGGGATCAAGAGACCCAGTACTTC. Its protein product is CASSQGEVAGGDQETQYF.

This chain joins TRBV5-8 and TRBJ2-3; possible D gene TRBD1, 6 bases. The CDR3 is 16 residues long. Germline V gene lookup returns CDR1 SGHTS and CDR2 YDEGEE. Trimming pared 3 bases from V and 2 bases from J, leaving 16 bases between. The CDR3 DNA is TGTGCCAGCAGCTCGGAAGTGGGGGCTGTCACAGATACGCAGTATTTT. Protein product: CASSSEVGAVTDTQYF.

The chain employs TRBV5-1 and TRBJ1-1; 9 bases are a match to TRBD1. The CDR3 contains 19 residues. The ends lost 1 base at V and 1 base at J; junction bases unmatched: 14. From germline, CDR1 is SGHRS and CDR2 YFSETQ. CDR3 protein: CASSLNPPGQGIPNTEAFF. The CDR3 nucleotides are TGCGCCAGCAGCTTGAATCCTCCGGGACAGGGTATCCCGAACACTGAAGCTTTCTTT.

The rearrangement joins TRBV12-5 to TRBJ2-3, with TRBD2 matching 9 bases. The CDR3 loop spans 17 amino acids. V dropped 0 bases and J dropped 1; count of bases not matched to a gene: 5. CDR1 and CDR2 from the germline V gene are LGHNT and FRNRAP. CDR3 protein: CASGLVAGGTGTDTQYF. DNA for the CDR3: TGTGCTAGTGGTTTGGTGGCGGGGGGGACAGGCACAGATACGCAGTATTTT.

In this sample, this clone turned up a few times. V is TRBV7-9 and J is TRBJ2-5; 7 bases fit TRBD1. Germline trimming cut 7 bases from V and 6 bases from J; bases unmatched to any gene: 14. The CDR3 totals 15 residues. Germline CDR1 and CDR2: SEHNR and FQNEAQ (reference sequence). Written as DNA, the CDR3 is TGTGCCAGCAATTTGGGAGACAGGGCACGACAGACCCAGTACTTC. Translated, it gives CASNLGDRARQTQYF.

This chain connects TRBV5-1 to TRBJ2-1; D is perhaps TRBD1 (6 bases). V lost 6 bases to trimming and J lost 4 bases, with 11 bases between them. This CDR3 is 13 amino acids long. Germline CDR1 is SGHRS and CDR2 is YFSETQ. CDR3 loop: CASKQGTYNEQFF. The CDR3 nucleotides read TGCGCCAGCAAGCAGGGGACGTACAATGAGCAGTTCTTC.

There are a few counts of this clone. The rearrangement joins TRBV2 to TRBJ2-1; TRBD2 matches at 14 bases. V lost 2 bases, J lost 13 bases, and 4 bases stayed unmatched. The CDR3 is 14 residues long. CDR1 is SNHLY, CDR2 FYNNEI, per germline. The CDR3 DNA sequence: TGTGCCAGCAGTGAAAGGACTAGCGGGGGGCTTCAGTTCTTC. This gives the protein CASSERTSGGLQFF.

The chain employs TRBV5-1 and TRBJ1-2; 9 bases map to TRBD1. The V gene's germline CDR1 is SGHRS and CDR2 YFSETQ. This CDR3 region has 14 residues. J lost 5 bases, V lost 1 base, and 3 bases had no gene match. This CDR3 reads CASSLTGGAYGYTF. The CDR3 DNA follows: TGCGCCAGCAGCTTGACAGGGGGCGCGTATGGCTACACCTTC.

This chain uses TRBV7-2 with TRBJ2-7; possibly TRBD1 for D (6 bases). Deletions cut 1 base from V and 1 base from J, with 17 bases between. Per the germline V gene, CDR1 is SGHTA and CDR2 is FQGNSA. CDR3 length: 17 amino acids. In DNA form, the CDR3 reads TGTGCCAGCAGCTTAGTAAGTATCGGGACATCTTCCTACGAGCAGTACTTC. Translating gives CASSLVSIGTSSYEQYF.